This TCR beta chain was sequenced during a study of CD8 T cells in ankylosing spondylitis listed by TCRdb under 2017. About the investigation overall: To find TCR variants linked to disease, the study profiled T cell receptor beta repertoires in ankylosing spondylitis patients and healthy donors. The full study cohort was made up of about 24 ankylosing spondylitis patients and about a hundred healthy donors. Peripheral blood was sampled, and synovial fluid was additionally collected from ankylosing spondylitis patients. Study-wide conclusions, independent of this receptor: Blood from ankylosing spondylitis patients appeared to be characterized by a TCR beta motif composed of several highly homologous amino acid variants. Some motif variants were previously reported in synovial fluid and blood of reactive arthritis patients, suggesting common disease-initiation mechanisms. The disease-linked clones were reported to be significantly enriched in matched synovial fluid samples from ankylosing spondylitis patients. A CD8+ phenotype was shown by the disease-linked clones, which were found at relatively low frequencies in peripheral blood.

This clonotype was seen a handful of times. Its antigen is unknown. Per-base qualities were not stored, and no clone one base away is much larger. Sequencing used an Illumina HiSeq 2500. Quantitative 5'-RACE with molecular barcodes was used to prepare TCR beta libraries. As for the authors' bioinformatics: To identify disease-linked TCR variants, a new computational method was used, one built on a probabilistic model of VDJ rearrangement. The public reads were reanalyzed by TCRdb: fastp trimming at Q25, MiXCR alignment, in-frame beta chains only. Rows matching on CDR3 protein sequence are summarized as one entry with the most common DNA and genes. Clone size and V and J calls follow TCRdb, not the original study. The sample includes 230,000 or so distinct CDR3 sequences, with 15% to 20% observed a single time. Approximately 33% of the sample rests with the top ten. The germline V gene gives CDR1 as MNHEY and CDR2 as SVGEGT. The V and J ends are trimmed by 0 bases and 1 base, leaving 10 bases between them. Its CDR3 holds 15 amino acids, cysteine through phenylalanine. The only DNA kept is the CDR3, 45 bases in frame from the first base.

The sequence links TRBV6-2 or TRBV6-3 to TRBJ2-7, with no confidently assigned D gene. The clonotype originates from a male donor with ankylosing spondylitis or in good health (not recorded which). Sequencing used blood, either unsorted or a sorted T cell fraction (not recorded which). The CDR3 amino acid sequence is: CASSYSRESSYEQYF. The bases read TGTGCCAGCAGTTACTCAAGGGAATCATCCTACGAGCAGTACTTC.